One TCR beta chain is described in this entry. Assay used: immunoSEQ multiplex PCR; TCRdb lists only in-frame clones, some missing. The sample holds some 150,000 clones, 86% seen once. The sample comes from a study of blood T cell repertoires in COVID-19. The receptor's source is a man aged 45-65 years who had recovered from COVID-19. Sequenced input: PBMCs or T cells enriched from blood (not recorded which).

The CDR3, as DNA: TGTGCCAGCAGCCCCTCGGGGGTGGGCCCCGGGGAGCTGTTTTTT. Residues: CASSPSGVGPGELFF. The gene calls are TRBV7-9 and TRBJ2-2, with D possibly matching TRBD2 (6 bases). The CDR3 sequence is 15 residues long. The V end was cut by 5 bases, the J end by 6 bases, with 16 bases between. Germline CDR1 and CDR2: SEHNR and FQNEAQ (reference sequence). The full variable domain, with the rest looked up from reference TRBV7-9 and TRBJ2-2, is DTGVSQNPRHKITKRGQNVTFRCDPISEHNRLYWYRQTLGQGPEFLTYFQNEAQLEKSRLLSDRFSAERPKGSFSTLEIQRTEQGDSAMYLCASSPSGVGPGELFFGEGSRLTVL.